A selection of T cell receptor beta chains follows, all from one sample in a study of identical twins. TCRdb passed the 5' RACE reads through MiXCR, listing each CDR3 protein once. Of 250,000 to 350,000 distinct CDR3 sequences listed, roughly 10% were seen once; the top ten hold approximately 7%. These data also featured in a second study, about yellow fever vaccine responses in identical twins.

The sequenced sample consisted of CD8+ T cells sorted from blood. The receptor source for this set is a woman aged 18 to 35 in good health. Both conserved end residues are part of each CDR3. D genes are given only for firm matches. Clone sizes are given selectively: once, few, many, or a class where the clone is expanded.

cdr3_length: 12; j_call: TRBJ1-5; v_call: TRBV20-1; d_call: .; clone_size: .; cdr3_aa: CSASPENQPQHF; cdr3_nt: TGCAGTGCTAGTCCTGAAAATCAGCCCCAGCATTTT
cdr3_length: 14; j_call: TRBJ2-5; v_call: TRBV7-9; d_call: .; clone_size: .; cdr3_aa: CASSFNGAQETQYF; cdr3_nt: TGTGCCAGCAGCTTCAACGGGGCCCAAGAGACCCAGTACTTC
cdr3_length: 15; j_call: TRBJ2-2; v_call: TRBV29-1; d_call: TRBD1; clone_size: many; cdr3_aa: CSAEGGQANTGELFF; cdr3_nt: TGCAGCGCCGAAGGGGGACAGGCGAACACCGGGGAGCTGTTTTTT
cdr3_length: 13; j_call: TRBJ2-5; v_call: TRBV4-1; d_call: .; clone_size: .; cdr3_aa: CASRSEGEETQYF; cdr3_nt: TGCGCCAGCAGATCCGAGGGGGAAGAGACCCAGTACTTC
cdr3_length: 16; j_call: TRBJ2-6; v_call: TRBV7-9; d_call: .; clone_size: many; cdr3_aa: CASSLKDGSGANVLTF; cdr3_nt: TGTGCCAGCAGCTTGAAGGACGGCTCTGGGGCCAACGTCCTGACTTTC
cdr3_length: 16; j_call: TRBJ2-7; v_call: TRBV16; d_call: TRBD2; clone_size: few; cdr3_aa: CASSRSSGLVTYEQYF; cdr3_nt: TGTGCCAGCAGCCGAAGTTCGGGACTAGTAACCTACGAGCAGTACTTC
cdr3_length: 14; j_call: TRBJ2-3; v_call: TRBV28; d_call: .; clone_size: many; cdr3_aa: CASKDYPDTDTQYF; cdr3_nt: TGTGCCAGCAAGGACTATCCGGACACAGATACGCAGTATTTT
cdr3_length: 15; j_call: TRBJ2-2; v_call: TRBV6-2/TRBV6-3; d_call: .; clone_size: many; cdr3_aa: CASSTGKADTGELFF; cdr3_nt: TGTGCCAGCAGTACCGGGAAGGCGGACACCGGGGAGCTGTTTTTT
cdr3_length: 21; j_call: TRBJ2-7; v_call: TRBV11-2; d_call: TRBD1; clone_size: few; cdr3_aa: CASSLDPKVARTGGITYEQYF; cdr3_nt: TGTGCCAGCAGCTTAGACCCCAAGGTTGCACGGACAGGGGGCATAACCTACGAGCAGTACTTC
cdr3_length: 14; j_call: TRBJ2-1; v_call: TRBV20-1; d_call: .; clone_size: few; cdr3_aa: CSASGPNTGNEQFF; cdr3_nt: TGCAGTGCTAGCGGACCCAACACGGGTAATGAGCAGTTCTTC
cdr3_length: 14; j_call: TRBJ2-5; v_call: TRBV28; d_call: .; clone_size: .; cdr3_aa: CASSLQGLEETQYF; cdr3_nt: TGTGCCAGCAGTTTACAGGGTCTAGAGGAGACCCAGTACTTC
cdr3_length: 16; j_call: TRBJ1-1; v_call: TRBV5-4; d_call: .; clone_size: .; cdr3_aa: CASSSSWRAANTEAFF; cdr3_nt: TGTGCCAGCAGCTCCTCCTGGAGGGCAGCCAACACTGAAGCTTTCTTT
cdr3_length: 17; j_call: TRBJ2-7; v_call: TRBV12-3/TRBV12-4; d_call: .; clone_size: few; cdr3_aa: CASRKGVRGNVVYEQYF; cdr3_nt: TGTGCCAGCAGAAAGGGGGTTCGAGGTAACGTTGTCTACGAGCAGTACTTC
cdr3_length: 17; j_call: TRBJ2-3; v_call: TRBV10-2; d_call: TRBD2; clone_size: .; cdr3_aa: CASSELAGGPSTDTQYF; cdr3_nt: TGCGCCAGCAGTGAGTTGGCGGGAGGGCCTAGCACAGATACGCAGTATTTT
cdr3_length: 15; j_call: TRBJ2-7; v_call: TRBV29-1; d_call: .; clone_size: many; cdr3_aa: CSVEDRETASYEQYF; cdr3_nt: TGCAGCGTTGAAGATCGCGAGACGGCCTCCTACGAGCAGTACTTC
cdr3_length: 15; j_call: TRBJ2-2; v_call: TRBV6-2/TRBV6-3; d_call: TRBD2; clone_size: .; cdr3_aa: CASSLAGGPGGELFF; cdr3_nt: TGTGCCAGCAGCTTAGCGGGAGGCCCCGGCGGGGAGCTGTTTTTT
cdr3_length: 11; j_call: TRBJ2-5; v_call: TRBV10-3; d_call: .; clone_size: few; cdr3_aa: CAIRDQETQYF; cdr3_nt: TGTGCCATCAGGGATCAAGAGACCCAGTACTTC
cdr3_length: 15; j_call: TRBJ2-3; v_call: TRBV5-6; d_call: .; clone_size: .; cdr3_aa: CASSYGTGSRDTQYF; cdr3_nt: TGTGCCAGCTCCTACGGCACAGGTAGTAGAGATACGCAGTATTTT
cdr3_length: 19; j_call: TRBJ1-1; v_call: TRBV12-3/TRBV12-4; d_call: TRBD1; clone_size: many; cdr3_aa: CASSMGLSTGQGANTEAFF; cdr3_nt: TGTGCCAGCAGCATGGGGCTTTCGACGGGACAGGGGGCGAACACTGAAGCTTTCTTT
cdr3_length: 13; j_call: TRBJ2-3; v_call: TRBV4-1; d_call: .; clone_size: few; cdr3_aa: CASSQVREDTQYF; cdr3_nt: TGCGCCAGCAGCCAAGTGCGAGAAGATACGCAGTATTTT
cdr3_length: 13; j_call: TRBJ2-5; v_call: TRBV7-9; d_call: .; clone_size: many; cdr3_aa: CASSLGTEETQYF; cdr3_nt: TGTGCCAGCAGCTTAGGAACAGAAGAGACCCAGTACTTC
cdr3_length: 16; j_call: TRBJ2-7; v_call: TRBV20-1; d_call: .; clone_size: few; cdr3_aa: CSARHTDGRYRGEQYF; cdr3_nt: TGCAGTGCAAGACATACCGATGGGAGATATCGAGGCGAGCAGTACTTC
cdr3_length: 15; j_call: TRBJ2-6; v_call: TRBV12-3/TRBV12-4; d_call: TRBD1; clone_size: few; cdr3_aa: CASSGTESGANVLTF; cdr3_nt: TGTGCCAGCAGTGGGACAGAGTCTGGGGCCAACGTCCTGACTTTC
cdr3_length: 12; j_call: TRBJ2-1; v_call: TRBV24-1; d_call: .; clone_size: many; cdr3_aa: CATSDYRNEQFF; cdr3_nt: TGTGCCACCAGTGATTATCGCAATGAGCAGTTCTTC
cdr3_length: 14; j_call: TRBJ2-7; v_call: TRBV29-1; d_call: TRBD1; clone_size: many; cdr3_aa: CSVIQGILAYEQYF; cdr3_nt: TGCAGCGTTATACAGGGGATTTTAGCCTACGAGCAGTACTTC
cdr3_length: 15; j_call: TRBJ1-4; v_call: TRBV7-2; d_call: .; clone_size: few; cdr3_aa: CASSDNRVVNEKLFF; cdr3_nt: TGTGCCAGCAGCGACAACAGGGTAGTTAATGAAAAACTGTTTTTT
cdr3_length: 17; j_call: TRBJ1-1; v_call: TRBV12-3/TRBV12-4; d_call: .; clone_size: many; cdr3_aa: CASSSPAGPPRNTEAFF; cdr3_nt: TGTGCCAGCAGTTCGCCCGCGGGTCCGCCTAGGAACACTGAAGCTTTCTTT
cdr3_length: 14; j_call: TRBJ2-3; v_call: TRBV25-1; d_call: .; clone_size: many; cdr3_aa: CASSEKLGTDTQYF; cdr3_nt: TGTGCCAGCAGTGAGAAGCTAGGCACAGATACGCAGTATTTT
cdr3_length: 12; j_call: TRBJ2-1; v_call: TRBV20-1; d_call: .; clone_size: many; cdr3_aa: CSARPLASGQFF; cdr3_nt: TGCAGTGCTAGGCCGCTAGCAAGCGGGCAGTTCTTC
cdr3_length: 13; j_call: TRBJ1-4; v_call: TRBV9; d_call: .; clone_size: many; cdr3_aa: CASGGEYNEKLFF; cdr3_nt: TGTGCCAGCGGAGGGGAGTATAATGAAAAACTGTTTTTT
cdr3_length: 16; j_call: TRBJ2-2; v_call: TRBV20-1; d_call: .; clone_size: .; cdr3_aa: CSARDGGHGETGELFF; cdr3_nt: TGCAGTGCTAGAGATGGGGGCCATGGGGAGACCGGGGAGCTGTTTTTT
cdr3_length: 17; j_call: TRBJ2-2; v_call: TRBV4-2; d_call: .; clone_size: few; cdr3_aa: CASSQDLGGMNTGELFF; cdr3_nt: TGTGCCAGCAGCCAAGATCTCGGCGGGATGAACACCGGGGAGCTGTTTTTT
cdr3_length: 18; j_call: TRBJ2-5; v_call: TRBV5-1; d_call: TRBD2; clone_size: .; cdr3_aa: CASSLVPAGTSAQETQYF; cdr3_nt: TGCGCCAGCAGCTTGGTACCTGCCGGGACTAGCGCCCAAGAGACCCAGTACTTC
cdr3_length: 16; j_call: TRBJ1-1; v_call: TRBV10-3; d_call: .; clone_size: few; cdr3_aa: CAISRDMGFKDTEAFF; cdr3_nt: TGTGCCATCAGTAGGGACATGGGCTTTAAGGACACTGAAGCTTTCTTT
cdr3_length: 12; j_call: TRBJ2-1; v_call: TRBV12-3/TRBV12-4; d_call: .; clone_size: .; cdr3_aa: CASSLLLNEQFF; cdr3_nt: TGTGCCAGCAGTTTGCTCTTAAATGAGCAGTTCTTC
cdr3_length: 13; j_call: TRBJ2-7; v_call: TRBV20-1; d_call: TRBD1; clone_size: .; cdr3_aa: CSARGTASPEQYF; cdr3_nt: TGCAGTGCCCGAGGGACAGCGAGTCCCGAGCAGTACTTC
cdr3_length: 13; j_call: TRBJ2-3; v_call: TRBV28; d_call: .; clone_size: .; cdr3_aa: CASSPRETDTQYF; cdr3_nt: TGTGCCAGCAGTCCCCGAGAGACAGATACGCAGTATTTT
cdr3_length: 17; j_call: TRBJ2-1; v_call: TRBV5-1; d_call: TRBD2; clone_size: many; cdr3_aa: CASSSGTSGRGNNEQFF; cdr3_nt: TGCGCCAGCAGCTCCGGGACTAGCGGGAGAGGGAACAATGAGCAGTTCTTC
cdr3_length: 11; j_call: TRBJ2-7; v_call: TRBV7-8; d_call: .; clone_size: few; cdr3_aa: CASSFRQEQYF; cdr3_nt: TGTGCCAGCAGCTTCAGACAGGAGCAGTACTTC
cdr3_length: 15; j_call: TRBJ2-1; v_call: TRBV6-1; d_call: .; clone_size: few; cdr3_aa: CASSASSFLDNEQFF; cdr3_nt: TGTGCCAGCAGTGCGAGCAGCTTTTTGGACAATGAGCAGTTCTTC
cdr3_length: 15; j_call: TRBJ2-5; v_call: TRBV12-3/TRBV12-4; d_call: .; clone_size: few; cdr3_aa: CASSASGQFEETQYF; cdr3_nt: TGTGCCAGCAGTGCCTCTGGGCAGTTCGAAGAGACCCAGTACTTC
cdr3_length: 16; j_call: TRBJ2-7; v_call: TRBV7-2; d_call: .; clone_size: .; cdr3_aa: CASSLVGGQISYEQYF; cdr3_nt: TGTGCCAGCAGCTTAGTCGGGGGACAGATCTCCTACGAGCAGTACTTC
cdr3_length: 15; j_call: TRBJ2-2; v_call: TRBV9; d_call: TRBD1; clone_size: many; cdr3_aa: CASEGQGVNTGELFF; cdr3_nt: TGTGCCAGCGAAGGACAGGGGGTAAACACCGGGGAGCTGTTTTTT
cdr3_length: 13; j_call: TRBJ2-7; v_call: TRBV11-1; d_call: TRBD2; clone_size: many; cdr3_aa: CASSFGLVYEQYF; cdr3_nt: TGTGCCAGCAGCTTCGGACTAGTTTACGAGCAGTACTTC
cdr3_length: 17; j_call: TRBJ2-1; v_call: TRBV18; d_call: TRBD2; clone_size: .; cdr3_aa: CASSPKGGLAGYNEQFF; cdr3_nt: TGTGCCAGCTCCCCTAAGGGAGGACTAGCGGGTTACAATGAGCAGTTCTTC
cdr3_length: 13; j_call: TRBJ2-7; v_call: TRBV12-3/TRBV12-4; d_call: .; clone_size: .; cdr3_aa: CASGLLDSYEQYF; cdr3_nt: TGTGCCAGCGGTCTCTTGGACTCCTACGAGCAGTACTTC
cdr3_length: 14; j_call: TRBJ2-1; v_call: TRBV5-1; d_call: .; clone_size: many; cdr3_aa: CASRVGGLGDEQFF; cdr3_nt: TGCGCCAGCCGGGTTGGGGGCCTGGGGGATGAGCAGTTCTTC
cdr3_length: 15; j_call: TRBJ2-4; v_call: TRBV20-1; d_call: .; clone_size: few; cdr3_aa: CSARDERVAKNIQYF; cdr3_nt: TGCAGTGCTAGAGATGAAAGGGTGGCCAAAAACATTCAGTACTTC
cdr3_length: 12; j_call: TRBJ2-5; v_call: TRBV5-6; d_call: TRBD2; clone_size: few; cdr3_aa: CASDGGGKTQYF; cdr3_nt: TGTGCCAGCGATGGGGGGGGGAAGACCCAGTACTTC
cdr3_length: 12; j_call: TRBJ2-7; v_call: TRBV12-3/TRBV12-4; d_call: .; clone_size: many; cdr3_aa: CASSFVLDEQYF; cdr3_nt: TGTGCCAGCAGTTTCGTACTAGACGAGCAGTACTTC
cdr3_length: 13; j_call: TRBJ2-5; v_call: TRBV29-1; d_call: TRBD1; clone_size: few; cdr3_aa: CSVETGFTETQYF; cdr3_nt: TGCAGCGTGGAGACAGGGTTTACCGAGACCCAGTACTTC
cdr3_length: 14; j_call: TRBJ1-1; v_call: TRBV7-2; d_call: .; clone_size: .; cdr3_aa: CASSPWGLDTEAFF; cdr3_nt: TGTGCCAGCAGCCCCTGGGGGCTGGACACTGAAGCTTTCTTT
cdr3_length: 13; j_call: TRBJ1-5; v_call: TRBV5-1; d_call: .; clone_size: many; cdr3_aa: CASRFNGDQPQHF; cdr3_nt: TGCGCCAGCAGATTTAACGGGGATCAGCCCCAGCATTTT
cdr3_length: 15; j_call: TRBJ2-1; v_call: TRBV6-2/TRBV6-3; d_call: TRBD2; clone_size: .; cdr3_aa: CASSYRPSGSDEQFF; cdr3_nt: TGTGCCAGCAGTTATAGGCCTAGCGGGAGTGATGAGCAGTTCTTC